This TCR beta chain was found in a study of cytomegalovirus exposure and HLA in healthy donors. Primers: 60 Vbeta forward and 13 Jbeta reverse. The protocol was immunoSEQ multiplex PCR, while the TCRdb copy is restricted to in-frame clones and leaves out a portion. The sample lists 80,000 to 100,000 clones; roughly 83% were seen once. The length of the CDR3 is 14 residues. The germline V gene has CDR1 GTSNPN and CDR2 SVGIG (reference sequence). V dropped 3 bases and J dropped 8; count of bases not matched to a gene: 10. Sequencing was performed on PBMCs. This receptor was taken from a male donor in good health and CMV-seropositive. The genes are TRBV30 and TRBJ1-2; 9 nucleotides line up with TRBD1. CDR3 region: CAWRTEDRGLGYTF. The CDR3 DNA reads TGTGCCTGGAGGACAGAGGACAGGGGATTAGGCTACACCTTC.